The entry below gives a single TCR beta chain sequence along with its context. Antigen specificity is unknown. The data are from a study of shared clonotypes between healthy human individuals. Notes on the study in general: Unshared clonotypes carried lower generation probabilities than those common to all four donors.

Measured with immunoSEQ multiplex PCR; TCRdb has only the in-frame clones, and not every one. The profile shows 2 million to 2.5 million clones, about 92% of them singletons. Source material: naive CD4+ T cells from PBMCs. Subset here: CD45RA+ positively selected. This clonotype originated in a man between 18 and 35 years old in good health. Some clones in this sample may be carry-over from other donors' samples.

CDR3 region: CASSERNYYGYTF. The CDR3 nucleotides are TGTGCCAGCAGTGAAAGGAACTACTATGGCTACACCTTC. This chain links TRBV2 with TRBJ1-2; no clear D. The CDR3 has 13 amino acids. Between the trimmed V and J ends, which lost 2 bases and 3 bases, there was a span of 7 bases. From germline, CDR1 is SNHLY and CDR2 FYNNEI.